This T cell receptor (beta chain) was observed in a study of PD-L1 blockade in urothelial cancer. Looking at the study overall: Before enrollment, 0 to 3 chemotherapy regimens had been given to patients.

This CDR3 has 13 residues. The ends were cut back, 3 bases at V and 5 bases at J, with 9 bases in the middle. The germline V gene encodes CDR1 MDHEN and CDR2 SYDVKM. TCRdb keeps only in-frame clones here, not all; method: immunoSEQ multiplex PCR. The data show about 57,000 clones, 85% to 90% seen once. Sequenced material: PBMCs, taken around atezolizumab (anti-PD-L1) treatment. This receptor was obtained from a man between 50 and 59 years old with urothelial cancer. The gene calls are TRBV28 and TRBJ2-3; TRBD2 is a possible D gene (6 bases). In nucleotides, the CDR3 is TGTGCCAGCAGTTTCGGGGGATTAGATACGCAGTATTTT. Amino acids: CASSFGGLDTQYF.